The 21 T cell receptor beta chains in this list originate from one sample, sequenced in a study of blood T cell repertoires in COVID-19 (TCRdb year 2020). The library was generated by the immunoSEQ multiplex PCR assay. TCRdb limited this immuneACCESS table to in-frame rearrangements with V and J called. A share of clones is missing; checked studies link under half to unresolved V genes, and the rest is unexplained. Counted in this sample were under 250,000 clones; around 82% of them appeared once. The ten largest clones represent less than 4% of the sample. The sample consisted of PBMCs or T cells enriched from blood (not recorded which). The receptors shown here come from a middle-aged woman who had been exposed to COVID-19.

V usage is TRBV7-3 and J usage is TRBJ2-1; D might be TRBD2 (6 bases). Germline CDR1 is SGHTA and CDR2 is FQGTGA. V lost 5 bases and J lost 2, with 16 bases in between. The CDR3 totals 16 residues. CDR3 nucleotides: TGTGCCAGCAGCCCAACCGGGATAGCGGCCTACAATGAGCAGTTCTTC. It is translated as CASSPTGIAAYNEQFF.

This sequence joins TRBV9 and TRBJ2-1; 8 bases are shared with TRBD2. The V segment lost 2 bases and the J segment 9 bases; nucleotides outside the gene matches: 10. In germline, CDR1 is SGDLS, CDR2 YYNGEE. This CDR3 is built from 15 residues. The CDR3 coding sequence is TGTGCCAGCAGCGTTCGCGTCGGGGGGGCCGCTGAGCAGTTCTTC. Translated: CASSVRVGGAAEQFF.

The rearrangement uses TRBV6-5 and TRBJ1-2; tentative D call: TRBD1 (5 bases). Trimming removed 6 bases from V and 4 bases from J, with 9 bases in between. This CDR3 region has 12 residues. Germline V CDR1 and CDR2: MNHEY, SVGAGI. Written as DNA, the CDR3 is TGTGCCAGCAGGCGCGGGGGCTATGGCTACACCTTC. Amino acids: CASRRGGYGYTF.

This clone occurred once. This chain joins TRBV7-8 and TRBJ1-1; 9 bases are shared with TRBD1. V was pared by 6 bases and J by 4 bases, with 12 bases of the junction left unmatched. Germline CDR1 is SGHVS and CDR2 is FQNEAQ. The CDR3 is 16 residues long. The CDR3 loop reads CASRTGTGLSGTEAFF. CDR3 sequence (DNA): TGTGCCAGCAGGACCGGGACAGGGTTGTCCGGCACTGAAGCTTTCTTT.

This clone was recorded only once. V and J are TRBV2 and TRBJ1-5; 7 bases align to TRBD1. V was clipped by 2 bases and J by 2 bases; unmatched bases: 3. The V gene's germline CDR1 is SNHLY and CDR2 FYNNEI. The CDR3 totals 15 residues. CDR3 in amino acids: CASSEKTGGNQPQHF. The CDR3 region has the DNA TGTGCCAGCAGTGAAAAAACAGGGGGCAATCAGCCCCAGCATTTT.

This clone was seen only once. The chain combines TRBV25-1 with TRBJ2-7, with D possibly being TRBD1 (5 bases). V lost 1 base and J 2 bases, leaving 18 bases between the germline ends. This CDR3 has 17 amino acids. Germline V gene lookup returns CDR1 MGHDK and CDR2 SYGVNS. CDR3 residues: CASSEFGRRVGAYEQYF. The CDR3 region has the DNA TGTGCCAGCAGTGAATTTGGGCGTCGGGTAGGGGCCTACGAGCAGTACTTC.

The gene calls are TRBV4-2 and TRBJ1-5; D ambiguous. V gave up 5 bases and J gave up 4 bases, with 9 bases separating them. This CDR3 comprises 13 residues. The germline CDR1 and CDR2 sequences are LGHNA and YNFKEQ. The CDR3 protein is CASSGTANQPQHF. The CDR3 coding sequence is TGTGCCAGCAGCGGAACAGCTAATCAGCCCCAGCATTTT.

The genes are TRBV2 and TRBJ1-4; TRBD1 matches at 11 bases. This CDR3 spans 16 amino acids. With V trimmed by 7 bases and J by 0 bases, 4 bases remained unmatched. From germline, CDR1 is SNHLY and CDR2 FYNNEI. The CDR3 region is CASTGGQGATNEKLFF. Here the CDR3 DNA reads TGTGCCAGCACCGGGGGACAGGGGGCAACTAATGAAAAACTGTTTTTT.

V gene TRBV2 combines with J gene TRBJ2-1; D is ambiguous. This CDR3 contains 16 residues. V gave up 3 bases and J gave up 5 bases, with 17 bases separating them. Germline CDR1 is SNHLY and CDR2 is FYNNEI. CDR3 bases: TGTGCCAGCAGTGAGTCTGGGCTGTGGTTAGACAATGAGCAGTTCTTC. This encodes CASSESGLWLDNEQFF.

This clone came up once. The chain is built from TRBV29-1 and TRBJ2-6; D might be TRBD1 (5 bases). With 7 bases removed from V and 3 bases from J, the gap between germline ends came to 10 bases. Germline V gives CDR1 SQVTM, CDR2 ANQGSEA. The CDR3 extends over 13 amino acids. In nucleotides, the CDR3 is TGCAGCGGCAGGGTGGATGGGGCCAACGTCCTGACTTTC. Residues: CSGRVDGANVLTF.

The V gene is TRBV5-4, the J gene TRBJ2-7; 7 bases agree with TRBD1. CDR3 size: 14 residues. The junction had 2 bases not matched to a gene; V was cut back by 1 base and J by 1 base. Germline assignment: CDR1 SGHNT and CDR2 YYREEE (reference sequence). CDR3 sequence (DNA): TGTGCCAGCAGCTTGCGGACAGGTTCCTACGAGCAGTACTTC. Amino acids: CASSLRTGSYEQYF.

The table lists this clone with a few counts. The chain uses TRBV19 and TRBJ1-2, with 7 bases that match TRBD1. Trimming at V came to 3 bases and at J to 3 bases, leaving 7 bases not matched to a gene. Germline CDR1 and CDR2: LNHDA and SQIVND (reference sequence). The CDR3 runs to 15 residues. The CDR3 sequence is CASSMSGTGDYGYTF. The CDR3 nucleotides are TGTGCCAGTAGTATGTCGGGAACAGGGGACTATGGCTACACCTTC.

V usage is TRBV5-1 and J usage is TRBJ2-1; TRBD1 aligns across 7 bases. The CDR3 consists of 15 residues. The germline V gene has CDR1 SGHRS and CDR2 YFSETQ. The J segment lost 0 bases and the V segment lost 4 bases, leaving 4 bases of the junction unmatched. The CDR3 DNA reads TGCGCCAGCAGCCCCTGGACAGGCTCCTACAATGAGCAGTTCTTC. As protein: CASSPWTGSYNEQFF.

This rearrangement joins TRBV5-6 to TRBJ1-3, with no clear D. The V gene's germline CDR1 is SGHDT and CDR2 YYEEEE. With 6 bases removed from V and 3 bases from J, the gap between germline ends came to 16 bases. The CDR3 covers 15 residues. The CDR3 protein is CASTAYTSNGNTIYF. CDR3 DNA sequence: TGTGCCAGCACCGCTTATACGTCTAATGGAAACACCATATATTTT.

This clone occurred once. The chain couples TRBV5-1 to TRBJ2-5; 8 bases align to TRBD2. The CDR3 is 15 residues long. With V trimmed by 7 bases and J by 3 bases, 11 bases remained unmatched. Germline V gene data show CDR1 as SGHRS and CDR2 as YFSETQ. The CDR3 is CASVERGRVEETQYF. CDR3 nucleotides: TGCGCCAGCGTTGAGCGGGGGAGGGTTGAAGAGACCCAGTACTTC.

V usage is TRBV6-5 and J usage is TRBJ1-2; TRBD1 matches 7 bases. The germline CDR1 and CDR2 sequences are MNHEY and SVGAGI. Trimming cost V 0 bases and J 4 bases; bases outside gene matches: 8. The CDR3 runs 16 residues. Here the CDR3 DNA reads TGTGCCAGCAGTTACTCCAGAGGGGGCGCAGGCTATGGCTACACCTTC. This codes for CASSYSRGGAGYGYTF.

The chain joins TRBV6-5 to TRBJ2-7; the match to TRBD2 covers 7 bases. The CDR3 runs to 14 residues. Germline CDR1 and CDR2: MNHEY and SVGAGI. V gave up 7 bases and J gave up 7 bases; unmatched junction bases: 13. The chain's CDR3 is CASTWDRWEGEQYF. The CDR3 DNA sequence: TGTGCCAGCACCTGGGACCGCTGGGAGGGAGAGCAGTACTTC.

The CDR3 DNA sequence: TGTGCCAGCAGTTCTAGGGCGGGGGGGCTGGGAGATACGCAGTATTTT. Protein product: CASSSRAGGLGDTQYF. This chain links TRBV27 with TRBJ2-3; 9 positions agree with TRBD2. CDR3 size: 16 residues. Germline V gene data show CDR1 as MNHEY and CDR2 as SMNVEV (reference sequence). Trimming at V came to 4 bases and at J to 5 bases, leaving 10 bases not matched to a gene.

This chain uses TRBV18 with TRBJ2-7; D call uncertain. Germline values: CDR1 KGHSH, CDR2 LQKENI. CDR3 length equals 12 residues. The V and J ends lost 6 bases and 0 bases respectively, with 6 bases between them. Here the CDR3 DNA reads TGTGCCAGCTCTTCGAGCTCCTACGAGCAGTACTTC. Encoded protein: CASSSSSYEQYF.

This rearrangement joins TRBV9 to TRBJ2-7; a weak D match, TRBD1 (5 bases). Trimming removed 3 bases at V and 0 bases at J, with 10 bases between. The CDR3 covers 14 residues. Germline V gene data show CDR1 as SGDLS and CDR2 as YYNGEE. The CDR3 protein is CASSGRQSSYEQYF. CDR3 in DNA: TGTGCCAGCAGCGGACGACAGAGCTCCTACGAGCAGTACTTC.

J is TRBJ1-2 and V is TRBV5-4, with 9 bases fitting TRBD1. The V gene end was trimmed by 4 bases and the J gene end by 5 bases; junction bases not matched to a gene: 9. The germline V gene has CDR1 SGHNT and CDR2 YYREEE (reference sequence). The CDR3 loop spans 15 amino acids. The CDR3, as DNA: TGTGCCAGCAGCCAACGACAGGGGGGCTGGTATGGCTACACCTTC. It encodes CASSQRQGGWYGYTF.